This T cell receptor beta chain was sequenced during a study of T cell repertoires in cytomegalovirus infection. Study-wide results and caveats: Dominant in the ex vivo response were TCR beta clonotypes restricted by HLA-C and specific for CMV.

This clonotype was observed many times. Its cognate antigen is unknown. Germline V gives CDR1 SGHTA, CDR2 FQGNSA. Trimming pared 5 bases from V and 5 bases from J, leaving 18 bases between. The CDR3 has 16 amino acids. MiXCR was run by TCRdb on the reads, yielding one entry per CDR3 protein. There are about 100,000 distinct CDR3 sequences in the sample; about 15% occur only once, and more than 7% lies in the top ten. V is TRBV7-2 and J is TRBJ1-4; the D gene is possibly TRBD1 (5 bases). Sequencing input: PBMCs. This TCR was sampled from a human donor in good health (CMV status not recorded). Some clones in this sample may be carry-over from other donors' samples. The CDR3 loop reads CASSRNQGSMNEKLFF. The CDR3 DNA sequence: TGTGCCAGCAGCCGAAACCAGGGTTCGATGAATGAAAAACTGTTTTTT.